The clone carrying this T cell receptor (beta chain) was detected once. Antigen specificity is unknown. Among the 100 to 150 subjects of the validation cohort, separate from the approximately 700-subject first cohort, were the donors. The source of the sample is a study of cytomegalovirus exposure and HLA in healthy donors. Study observations and caveats: The study designated over 150 TCR beta chains cytomegalovirus-associated. According to reports, the classifier identified cytomegalovirus status with high specificity and sensitivity. Generally TCR sequences proved uncommon, though certain public TCRs appeared in numerous donors.

Germline CDR1 reads MNHNY; CDR2 reads SVGAGI (reference sequence). V was pared by 4 bases and J by 1 base, with 5 bases of the junction left unmatched. The CDR3 covers 15 residues. Repertoires were generated with immunoSEQ multiplex PCR, while TCRdb's copy carries only in-frame clones and drops some. The repertoire includes 150,000 to 200,000 clones, around 80% of them detected once, and around an eighth sits in the top ten. The sequenced sample was PBMCs. The chain recombines TRBV6-6 with TRBJ1-1, with TRBD1 matching over 8 bases. The sequence was obtained from a woman aged 25 to 39 in good health and CMV-seropositive. CDR3 DNA sequence: TGTGCCAGCAGTTCAGCGGACAGGGCGAACACTGAAGCTTTCTTT. Translating it yields CASSSADRANTEAFF.